The entry below describes one T cell receptor beta chain. Its cognate antigen is unknown. The data are from a study of cytomegalovirus exposure and HLA in healthy donors. Study-wide results and limits: Presence/absence results assume similar sequencing depth per donor, which may not hold. With further analysis later on, most CMV-associated TCR beta chains appeared HLA-restricted.

CDR3 size: 15 residues. Per the germline V gene, CDR1 is SNHLY and CDR2 is FYNNEI. V lost 0 bases, J lost 1 base, and 9 bases lay in between. PCR primers comprised 60 Vbeta and 13 Jbeta primers. Data came from immunoSEQ multiplex PCR; TCRdb stores just in-frame clones and leaves some out. Among tens of thousands of clones listed, 90% were seen once. Sequencing used PBMCs. The chain has TRBV2 and TRBJ2-5; D might be TRBD2 (5 bases). This TCR came from a woman between 18 and 30 years old in good health and CMV-seronegative. CDR3 region: CASSEALASQETQYF. Here the CDR3 DNA reads TGTGCCAGCAGTGAAGCCTTAGCGAGCCAAGAGACCCAGTACTTC. Supplemented by reference TRBV2 and TRBJ2-5, the full variable domain reads EPEVTQTPSHQVTQMGQEVILRCVPISNHLYFYWYRQILGQKVEFLVSFYNNEISEKSEIFDDQFSVERPDGSNFTLKIRSTKLEDSAMYFCASSEALASQETQYFGPGTRLLVL.